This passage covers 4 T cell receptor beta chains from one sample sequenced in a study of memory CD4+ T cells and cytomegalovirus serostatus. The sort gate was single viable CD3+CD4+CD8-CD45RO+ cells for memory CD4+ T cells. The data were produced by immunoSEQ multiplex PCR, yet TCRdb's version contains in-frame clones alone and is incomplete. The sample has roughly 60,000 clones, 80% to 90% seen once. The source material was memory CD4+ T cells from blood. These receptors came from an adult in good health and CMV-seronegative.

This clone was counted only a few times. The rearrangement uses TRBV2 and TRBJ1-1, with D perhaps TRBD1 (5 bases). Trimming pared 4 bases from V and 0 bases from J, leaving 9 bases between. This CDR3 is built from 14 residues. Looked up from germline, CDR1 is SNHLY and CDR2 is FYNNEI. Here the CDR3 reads CASSAGRMNTEAFF. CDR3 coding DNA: TGTGCCAGCAGTGCGGGACGTATGAACACTGAAGCTTTCTTT.

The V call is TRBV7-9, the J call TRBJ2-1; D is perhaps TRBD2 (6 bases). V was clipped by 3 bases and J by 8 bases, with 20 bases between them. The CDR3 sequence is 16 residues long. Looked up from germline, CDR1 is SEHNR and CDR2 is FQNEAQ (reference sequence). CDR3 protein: CASSFLTGVQGDEQFF. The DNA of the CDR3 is TGTGCCAGCAGCTTTTTGACGGGGGTGCAGGGCGATGAGCAGTTCTTC.

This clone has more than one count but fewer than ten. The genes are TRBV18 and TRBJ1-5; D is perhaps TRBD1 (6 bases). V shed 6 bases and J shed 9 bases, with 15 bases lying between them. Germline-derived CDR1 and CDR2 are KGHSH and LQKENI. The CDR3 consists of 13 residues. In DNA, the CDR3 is TGTGCCAGCTCTCAGGATACAGGGTCGCCCCAGCATTTT. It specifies CASSQDTGSPQHF.

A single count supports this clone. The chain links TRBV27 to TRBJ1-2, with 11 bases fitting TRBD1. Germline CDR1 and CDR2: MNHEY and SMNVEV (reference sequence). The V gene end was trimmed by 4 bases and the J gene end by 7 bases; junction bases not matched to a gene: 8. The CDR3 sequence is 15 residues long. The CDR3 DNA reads TGTGCCAGCAGTTCGTACCCGGACAGGGGGCCTGGCTACACCTTC. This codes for CASSSYPDRGPGYTF.